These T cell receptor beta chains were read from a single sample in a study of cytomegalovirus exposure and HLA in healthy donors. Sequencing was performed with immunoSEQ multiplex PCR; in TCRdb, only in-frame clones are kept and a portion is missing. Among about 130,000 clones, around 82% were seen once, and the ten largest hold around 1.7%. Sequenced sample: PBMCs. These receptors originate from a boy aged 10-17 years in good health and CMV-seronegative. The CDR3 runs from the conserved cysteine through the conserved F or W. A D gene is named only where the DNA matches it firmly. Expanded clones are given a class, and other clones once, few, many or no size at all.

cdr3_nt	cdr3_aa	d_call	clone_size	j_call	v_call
TGTGCCAGCAGCCCACTGGACAGGGTCAATGAGCAGTTCTTC	CASSPLDRVNEQFF	TRBD1	.	TRBJ2-1	TRBV7-3
TGTGCCAGTAGCATGGACAGGGGGTCTTACAATGAGCAGTTCTTC	CASSMDRGSYNEQFF	TRBD1	.	TRBJ2-1	TRBV19
TGTGCCAGCAGTTTATCATGGAGTCAAGAGACCCAGTACTTC	CASSLSWSQETQYF	.	.	TRBJ2-5	TRBV27
TGCGCCAGCAGCTTCCAGGCCCTGGGCTACACCTTC	CASSFQALGYTF	.	.	TRBJ1-2	TRBV5-1
TGTGCCTGGAGCGCCCAGAGGCAAATCACAGATACGCAGTATTTT	CAWSAQRQITDTQYF	.	.	TRBJ2-3	TRBV30
TGTGCCAGCAGTGAAGCGGACAGGTTTCTTGAAGCTTTCTTT	CASSEADRFLEAFF	TRBD1	.	TRBJ1-1	TRBV2
TGTGCCATCAGTACGGGACAGAGAAACACCATATATTTT	CAISTGQRNTIYF	TRBD1	.	TRBJ1-3	TRBV10-3
TGCAGCGGGTGGCAGGGGCTCGCCGACCATACGCAGTATTTT	CSGWQGLADHTQYF	.	.	TRBJ2-3	TRBV29-1
TGTGCCAGCAGACGCTGGGAAGGGGAGAACACTGAAGCTTTCTTT	CASRRWEGENTEAFF	.	.	TRBJ1-1	TRBV7-3
TGTGCCAGCAGCCAATCCCGGGACATAAAGGAGCAGTTCTTC	CASSQSRDIKEQFF	.	once	TRBJ2-1	TRBV7-6
TGTGCCAGCAGTTCAATACAAACACCTGACAGGGCCCCTAACTATGGCTACACCTTC	CASSSIQTPDRAPNYGYTF	TRBD1	.	TRBJ1-2	TRBV27
TGTGCCAGCAGCTCCTCAGGGGGGATCTCAGAGCAGTACTTC	CASSSSGGISEQYF	.	.	TRBJ2-7	TRBV11-3
TGCGCCAGCAGCCAAGATTGGACAGGTCCTAATGAAAAACTGTTTTTT	CASSQDWTGPNEKLFF	TRBD1	few	TRBJ1-4	TRBV4-1
TGTGCCAGCAGCTTAGACGGGACTGAAGAGACCCAGTACTTC	CASSLDGTEETQYF	.	once	TRBJ2-5	TRBV11-3
TGTGCCAGCTCACTCGGACAGGGGGCTAACTATGGCTACACCTTC	CASSLGQGANYGYTF	TRBD1	.	TRBJ1-2	TRBV18
TGTGCCAGCAGTTCCCGGGGCACTGAAGCTTTCTTT	CASSSRGTEAFF	.	.	TRBJ1-1	TRBV27
TGTGCCAGCAGTTTAATCCGGGGAAACACCATATATTTT	CASSLIRGNTIYF	.	.	TRBJ1-3	TRBV27
TGTGCCAGCTTGGGACAGTTTAGCAACGAGCAGTACTTC	CASLGQFSNEQYF	TRBD1	.	TRBJ2-7	TRBV19
TGTGCCAGCAGCTTAGAGGTGGGCGGGGAGAACAATGAGCAGTTCTTC	CASSLEVGGENNEQFF	.	.	TRBJ2-1	TRBV7-2
TGTGCCAGCAGCCAAGAGGGCACCCCTGAAAAACTGTTTTTT	CASSQEGTPEKLFF	.	once	TRBJ1-4	TRBV4-2
TGTGCCAGCAGTGAAGGTTCCGGCAATCAGCCCCAGCATTTT	CASSEGSGNQPQHF	.	.	TRBJ1-5	TRBV2
TGTGCCTGGAGTAGTTCGGGGGGCGGCAATCAGCCCCAGCATTTT	CAWSSSGGGNQPQHF	.	.	TRBJ1-5	TRBV30
TGCGCCAGCAGCTTGAGGGACAGGGAGGTGAGTGAGCGAGCTTTCTTT	CASSLRDREVSERAFF	TRBD1	few	TRBJ1-1	TRBV5-1
TGTGCCAGCAGCTTAAAACCAGGGGGAATCTACGAGCAGTACTTC	CASSLKPGGIYEQYF	TRBD1	.	TRBJ2-7	TRBV7-3
TGTGCCAGCAGTTTATATTACGGGGGGGGACAGGGGGACTACGAGCAGTACTTC	CASSLYYGGGQGDYEQYF	TRBD1	.	TRBJ2-7	TRBV27
TGTGCCAGCAGCTTAGTTGTACTAGCGGGGGGGACACACTTCCAGTATTTT	CASSLVVLAGGTHFQYF	TRBD2	.	TRBJ2-3	TRBV7-8
TGTGCCAGCAGCTTAGCGTGGGGGGAGACTGAAGCTTTCTTT	CASSLAWGETEAFF	.	.	TRBJ1-1	TRBV7-9
TGTGCCTCGACCCTCGGGGAATCACGGACAGATACGCAGTATTTT	CASTLGESRTDTQYF	.	.	TRBJ2-3	TRBV7-2
TGTGCCAGCAGTCTTCGTCCTAGCGGGGGGGCCGTCGAGCAGTACTTC	CASSLRPSGGAVEQYF	TRBD2	.	TRBJ2-7	TRBV2
TGTGCCAGCAGCTTCACCGGCCTAGCGGGAGGGTTAGGGACCGGGGAGCTGTTTTTT	CASSFTGLAGGLGTGELFF	TRBD2	.	TRBJ2-2	TRBV7-2
TGCGCCAGCAGCCAAGATCGGCGAGGCAGGGCCCTTTATGGCTACACCTTC	CASSQDRRGRALYGYTF	.	.	TRBJ1-2	TRBV4-3
TGTGCCAGCAGTTTAGGTCAGAACTACGAGCAGTACTTC	CASSLGQNYEQYF	.	.	TRBJ2-7	TRBV27
TGTGCCAGCAGCTTATATGCTAGCGGGAGGTGGAATGAGCAGTTCTTC	CASSLYASGRWNEQFF	TRBD2	.	TRBJ2-1	TRBV7-6
TGTGCCAGCAGTATACAGGGGGCACTCTACGAGCAGTACTTC	CASSIQGALYEQYF	TRBD1	.	TRBJ2-7	TRBV25-1
TGTGCCAGTAGTATTACCCAGGGGGGTCTCTACAATGAGCAGTTCTTC	CASSITQGGLYNEQFF	.	once	TRBJ2-1	TRBV19
TGTGCCAGCAGTGAATTATTAGTAGGGACAGAGGGCTACACCTTC	CASSELLVGTEGYTF	TRBD1	.	TRBJ1-2	TRBV25-1
TGTGCCAGCAGCTTCCCAGGACAGGGTAATGAAAAACTGTTTTTT	CASSFPGQGNEKLFF	TRBD1	few	TRBJ1-4	TRBV7-9
TGTGCTAGTGGTAGCGGACAGGGAAGTTCACCCCTCCACTTT	CASGSGQGSSPLHF	TRBD1	.	TRBJ1-6	TRBV12-5
TGTGCCACCAGCAGAGTCTTGGACAGGGGAGGTGAGACCCAGTACTTC	CATSRVLDRGGETQYF	TRBD1	.	TRBJ2-5	TRBV15
TGTGCCAGCAAGTGGGACAGTAACACTGAAGCTTTCTTT	CASKWDSNTEAFF	TRBD1	.	TRBJ1-1	TRBV6-1
TGTGCCAGCAGCTTTGGAGCGGGGGACGGGGAGCTGTTTTTT	CASSFGAGDGELFF	TRBD2	.	TRBJ2-2	TRBV5-4
TGCGCCAGCAGCCCGGGACAGGGGGTCGAGCAGTACTTC	CASSPGQGVEQYF	TRBD1	.	TRBJ2-7	TRBV10-2
TGTGCCAGCAGCTCCAACGGACAGCTGGAAGCTTTCTTT	CASSSNGQLEAFF	.	.	TRBJ1-1	TRBV7-3
TGTGCCATCACCCCGAAGGACAGTGGCTATGGCTACACCTTC	CAITPKDSGYGYTF	.	.	TRBJ1-2	TRBV2